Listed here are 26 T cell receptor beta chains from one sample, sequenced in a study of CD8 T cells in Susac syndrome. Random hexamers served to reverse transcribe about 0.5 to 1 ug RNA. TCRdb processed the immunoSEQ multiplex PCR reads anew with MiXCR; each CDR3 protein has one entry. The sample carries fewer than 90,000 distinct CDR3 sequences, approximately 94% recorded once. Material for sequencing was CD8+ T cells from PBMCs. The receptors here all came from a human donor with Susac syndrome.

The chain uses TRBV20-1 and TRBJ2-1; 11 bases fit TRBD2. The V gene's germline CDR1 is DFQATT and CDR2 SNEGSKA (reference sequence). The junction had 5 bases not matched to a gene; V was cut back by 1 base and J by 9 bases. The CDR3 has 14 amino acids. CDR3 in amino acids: CSARVLAGGSEQFF. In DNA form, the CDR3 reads TGCAGTGCTAGAGTCCTAGCGGGAGGCAGTGAGCAGTTCTTC.

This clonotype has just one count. CDR3 nucleotide sequence: TGCGCCAGCAGCCTGGGACAGAGGATGGAAAACGTCCTGACTTTC. It is translated as CASSLGQRMENVLTF. The rearrangement joins TRBV5-1 to TRBJ2-6; 7 bases match TRBD1. V shed 4 bases, J shed 10 bases, and the junction held 11 bases outside the gene matches. CDR3 length: 15 amino acids. Germline assignment: CDR1 SGHRS and CDR2 YFSETQ.

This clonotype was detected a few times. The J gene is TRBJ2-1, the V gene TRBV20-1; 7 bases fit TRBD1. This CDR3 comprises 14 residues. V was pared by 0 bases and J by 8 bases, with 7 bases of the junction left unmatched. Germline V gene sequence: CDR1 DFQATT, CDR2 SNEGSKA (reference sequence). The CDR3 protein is CSARDMTGRHEQFF. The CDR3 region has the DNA TGCAGTGCTAGAGATATGACAGGGCGCCATGAGCAGTTCTTC.

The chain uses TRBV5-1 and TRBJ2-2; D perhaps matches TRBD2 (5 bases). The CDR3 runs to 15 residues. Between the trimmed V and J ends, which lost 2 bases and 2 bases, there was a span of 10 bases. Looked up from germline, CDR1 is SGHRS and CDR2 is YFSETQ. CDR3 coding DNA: TGCGCCAGCAGCTTCCGGGATCCCAACACCGGGGAGCTGTTTTTT. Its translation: CASSFRDPNTGELFF.

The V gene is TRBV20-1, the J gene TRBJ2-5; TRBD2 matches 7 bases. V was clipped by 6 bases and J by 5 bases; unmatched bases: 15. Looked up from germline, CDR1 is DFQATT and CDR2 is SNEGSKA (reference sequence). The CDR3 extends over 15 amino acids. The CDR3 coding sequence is TGCAGTGCCACGAGGACTCGGGCCGGGGGGGAGACCCAGTACTTC. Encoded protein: CSATRTRAGGETQYF.

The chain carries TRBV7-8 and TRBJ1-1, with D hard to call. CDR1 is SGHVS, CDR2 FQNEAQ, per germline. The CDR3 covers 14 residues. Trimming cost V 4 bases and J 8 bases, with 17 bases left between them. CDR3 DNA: TGTGCCAGCAGCTGGACCCCAACGATAGGGGAAGCTTTCTTT. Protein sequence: CASSWTPTIGEAFF. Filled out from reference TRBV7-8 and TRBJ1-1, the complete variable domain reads GAGVSQSPRYKVAKRGQDVALRCDPISGHVSLFWYQQALGQGPEFLTYFQNEAQLDKSGLPSDRFFAERPEGSVSTLKIQRTQQEDSAVYLCASSWTPTIGEAFFGQGTRLTVV.

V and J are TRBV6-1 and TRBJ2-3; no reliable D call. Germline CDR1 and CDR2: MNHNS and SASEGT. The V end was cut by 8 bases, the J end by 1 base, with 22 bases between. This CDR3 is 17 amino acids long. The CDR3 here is CASPPANKDACTDTQYF. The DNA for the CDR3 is TGTGCCAGCCCTCCAGCGAATAAAGACGCCTGCACAGATACGCAGTATTTT.

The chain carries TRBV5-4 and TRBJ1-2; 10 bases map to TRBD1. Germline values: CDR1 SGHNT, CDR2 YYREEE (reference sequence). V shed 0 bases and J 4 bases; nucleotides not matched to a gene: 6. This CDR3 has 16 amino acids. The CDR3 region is CASSLVSGTGAYGYTF. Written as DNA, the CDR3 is TGTGCCAGCAGCTTGGTTTCGGGGACAGGGGCCTATGGCTACACCTTC.

The CDR3 region has the DNA TGTGCCAGCAGTTACTCGATCGGGGTTGTCGATAAAGATGGCTACACCTTC. Protein sequence: CASSYSIGVVDKDGYTF. J is TRBJ1-2 and V is TRBV6-5; D gene unclear. The CDR3 sequence is 17 residues long. Trimming pared 0 bases from V and 6 bases from J, leaving 20 bases between. From germline, CDR1 is MNHEY and CDR2 SVGAGI.

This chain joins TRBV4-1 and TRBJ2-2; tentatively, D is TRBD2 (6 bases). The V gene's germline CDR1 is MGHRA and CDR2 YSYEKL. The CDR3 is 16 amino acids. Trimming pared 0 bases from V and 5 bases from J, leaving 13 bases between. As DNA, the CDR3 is TGCGCCAGCAGCCAAGACCGGTTTCGGGGGACCGGGGAGCTGTTTTTT. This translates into CASSQDRFRGTGELFF.

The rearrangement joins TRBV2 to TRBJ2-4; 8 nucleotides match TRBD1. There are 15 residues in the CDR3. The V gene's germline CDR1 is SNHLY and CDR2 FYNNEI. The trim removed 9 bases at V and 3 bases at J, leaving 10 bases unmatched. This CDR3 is CASGAGQEDKNIQYF. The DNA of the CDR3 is TGTGCCAGTGGGGCGGGACAGGAGGACAAAAACATTCAGTACTTC.

The CDR3 region has the DNA TGTGCCAGCAGCCATATGACCGGGGGGGAGACCCAGTACTTC. Translation gives CASSHMTGGETQYF. The V and J genes are TRBV14 and TRBJ2-5; TRBD2 matches 7 bases. V trimming: 3 bases; J trimming: 5 bases; junction bases outside the gene matches: 6. This CDR3 contains 14 residues. CDR1 SGHDN and CDR2 FVKESK come from the germline V gene.

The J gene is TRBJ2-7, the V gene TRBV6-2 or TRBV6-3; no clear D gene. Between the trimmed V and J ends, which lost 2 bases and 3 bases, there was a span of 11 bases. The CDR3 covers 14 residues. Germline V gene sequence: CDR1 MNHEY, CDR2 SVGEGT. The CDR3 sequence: CASSYTPSNYEQYF. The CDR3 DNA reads TGTGCCAGCAGTTACACGCCTAGTAACTACGAGCAGTACTTC.

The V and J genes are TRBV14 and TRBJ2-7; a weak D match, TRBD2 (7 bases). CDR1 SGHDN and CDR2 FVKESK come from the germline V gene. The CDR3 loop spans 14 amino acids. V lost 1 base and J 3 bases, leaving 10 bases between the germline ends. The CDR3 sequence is CASSQGGGLYEQYF. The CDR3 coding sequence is TGTGCCAGCAGCCAAGGGGGGGGGCTCTACGAGCAGTACTTC.

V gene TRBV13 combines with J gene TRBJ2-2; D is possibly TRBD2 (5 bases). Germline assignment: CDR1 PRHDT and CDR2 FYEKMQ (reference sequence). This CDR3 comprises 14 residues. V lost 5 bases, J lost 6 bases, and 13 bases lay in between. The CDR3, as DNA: TGTGCCAGCAGCCCCGGGAATACCCCCGGGGAGCTGTTTTTT. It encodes CASSPGNTPGELFF.

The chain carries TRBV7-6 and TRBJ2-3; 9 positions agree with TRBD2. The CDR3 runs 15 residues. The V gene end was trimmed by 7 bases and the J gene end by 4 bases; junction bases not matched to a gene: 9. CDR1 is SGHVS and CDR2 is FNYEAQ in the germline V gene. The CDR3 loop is CASTRAGGSSDTQYF. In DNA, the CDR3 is TGTGCCAGCACCCGTGCGGGGGGGTCTTCAGATACGCAGTATTTT.

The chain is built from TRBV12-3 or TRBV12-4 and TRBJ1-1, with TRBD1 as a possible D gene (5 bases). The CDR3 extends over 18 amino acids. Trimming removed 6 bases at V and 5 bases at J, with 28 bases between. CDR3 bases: TGTGCCAGCAGCCTGAGGGGTATTAGCATGAAAGTTATTACTGAAGCTTTCTTT. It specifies CASSLRGISMKVITEAFF.

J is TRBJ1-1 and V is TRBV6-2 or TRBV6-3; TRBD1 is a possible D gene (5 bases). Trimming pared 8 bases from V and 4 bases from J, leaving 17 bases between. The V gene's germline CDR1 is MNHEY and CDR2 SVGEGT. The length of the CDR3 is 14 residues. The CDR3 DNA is TGTGCCAGCTGGCCCTGGGGGGGAGCCACTGAAGCTTTCTTT. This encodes CASWPWGGATEAFF.

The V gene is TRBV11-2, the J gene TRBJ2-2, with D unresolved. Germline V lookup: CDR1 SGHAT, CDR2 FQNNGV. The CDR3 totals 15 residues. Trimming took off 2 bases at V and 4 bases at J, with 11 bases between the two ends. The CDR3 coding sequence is TGTGCCAGCAGCTTAAATTTGGTGTTCACCGGGGAGCTGTTTTTT. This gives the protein CASSLNLVFTGELFF.

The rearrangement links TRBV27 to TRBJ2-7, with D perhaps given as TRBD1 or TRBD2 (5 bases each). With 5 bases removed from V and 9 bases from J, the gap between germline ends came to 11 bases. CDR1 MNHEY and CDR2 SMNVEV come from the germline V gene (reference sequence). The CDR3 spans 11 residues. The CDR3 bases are TGTGCCAGCAGTCACGGGGCAATGCAGTACTTC. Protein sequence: CASSHGAMQYF.

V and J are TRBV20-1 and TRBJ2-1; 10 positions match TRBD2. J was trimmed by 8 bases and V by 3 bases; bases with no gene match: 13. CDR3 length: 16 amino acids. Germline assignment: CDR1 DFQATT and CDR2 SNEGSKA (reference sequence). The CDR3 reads CSASLAGELGVDEQFF. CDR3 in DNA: TGCAGTGCTAGTCTAGCGGGAGAGCTGGGTGTGGATGAGCAGTTCTTC.

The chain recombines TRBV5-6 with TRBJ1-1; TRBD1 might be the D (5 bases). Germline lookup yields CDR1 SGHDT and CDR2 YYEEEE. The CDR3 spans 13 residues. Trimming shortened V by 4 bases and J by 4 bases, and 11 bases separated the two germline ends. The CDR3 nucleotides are TGTGCCAGCAGCGGAGGGACCGTCACTGAAGCTTTCTTT. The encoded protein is CASSGGTVTEAFF.

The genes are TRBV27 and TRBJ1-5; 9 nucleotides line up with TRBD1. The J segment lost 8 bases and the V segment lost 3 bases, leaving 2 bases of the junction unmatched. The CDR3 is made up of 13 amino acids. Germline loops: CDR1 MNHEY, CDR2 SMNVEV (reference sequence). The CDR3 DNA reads TGTGCCAGCAGTTTGGACAGGGGCGAGCCCCAGCATTTT. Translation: CASSLDRGEPQHF.

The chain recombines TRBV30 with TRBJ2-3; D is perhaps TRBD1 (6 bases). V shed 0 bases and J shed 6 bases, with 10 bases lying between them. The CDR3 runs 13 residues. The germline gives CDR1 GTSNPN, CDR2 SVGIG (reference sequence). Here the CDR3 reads CAWSVWTADTQYF. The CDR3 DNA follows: TGTGCCTGGAGTGTTTGGACAGCCGATACGCAGTATTTT. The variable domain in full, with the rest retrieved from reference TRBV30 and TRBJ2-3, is SQTIHQWPATLVQPVGSPLSLECTVEGTSNPNLYWYRQAAGRGLQLLFYSVGIGQISSEVPQNLSASRPQDRQFILSSKKLLLSDSGFYLCAWSVWTADTQYFGPGTRLTVL.

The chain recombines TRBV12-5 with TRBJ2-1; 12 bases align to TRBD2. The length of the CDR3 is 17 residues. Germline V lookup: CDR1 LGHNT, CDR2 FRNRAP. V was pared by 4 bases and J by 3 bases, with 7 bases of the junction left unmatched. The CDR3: CASGSSLAGGLYNEQFF. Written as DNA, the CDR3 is TGTGCTAGTGGTTCCTCCCTAGCGGGGGGGCTCTACAATGAGCAGTTCTTC.

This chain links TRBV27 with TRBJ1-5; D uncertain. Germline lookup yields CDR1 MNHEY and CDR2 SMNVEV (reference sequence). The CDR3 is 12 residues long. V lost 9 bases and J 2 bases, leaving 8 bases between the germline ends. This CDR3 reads CASRTGNQPQHF. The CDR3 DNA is TGTGCCAGTCGGACGGGCAATCAGCCCCAGCATTTT.